Presented here are 18 T cell receptor beta chains from one specimen sequenced in a study of vaccination effects on CD4 cells after COVID-19. What these receptors recognize is not known. Produced via immunoSEQ multiplex PCR; TCRdb's table is partial and in-frame only. The sample includes 70,000 or so clones, roughly 79% of them seen just once. Within the ViraFEST assay, antigen-specific CD4+ T cells underwent expansion with viral peptide pools prior to sequencing. When nine to ten days of culture had elapsed, CD4+ T cells were isolated. None of these healthy vaccinees had been infected with SARS-CoV-2 before vaccination. The specimen comprised CD4+ T cells from PBMCs cultured with SARS-CoV-2 spike peptides, sampled before COVID-19 vaccination. The receptors derive from a human donor who received a COVID-19 vaccine.

The V call is TRBV6-5, the J call TRBJ2-5; D is unresolved. The length of the CDR3 is 14 residues. V lost 6 bases and J lost 2, with 13 bases in between. CDR1 MNHEY and CDR2 SVGAGI come from the germline V gene. The CDR3 region has the DNA TGTGCCAGCAGGCGCGACACGTCACAAGAGACCCAGTACTTC. It specifies CASRRDTSQETQYF.

This sequence joins TRBV10-3 and TRBJ2-5; TRBD2 matches 10 bases. The germline gives CDR1 ENHRY, CDR2 SYGVKD. CDR3 length: 14 residues. The J segment lost 4 bases and the V segment lost 7 bases, leaving 6 bases of the junction unmatched. The CDR3 loop reads CAITAGGPGETQYF. In DNA, the CDR3 is TGTGCCATCACAGCGGGGGGGCCCGGAGAGACCCAGTACTTC.

The chain recombines TRBV7-6 with TRBJ2-5; 7 bases map to TRBD1. This CDR3 region has 15 residues. V lost 5 bases and J lost 3; bases outside the gene matches: 9. CDR1 is SGHVS and CDR2 is FNYEAQ in the germline V gene. CDR3 in DNA: TGTGCCAGCAGCCCACTGACAGGGAGAGAAGAGACCCAGTACTTC. It translates to CASSPLTGREETQYF. Complete variable domain (other parts from reference TRBV7-6 and TRBJ2-5): GAGVSQSPRYKVTKRGQDVALRCDPISGHVSLYWYRQALGQGPEFLTYFNYEAQQDKSGLPNDRFSAERPEGSISTLTIQRTEQRDSAMYRCASSPLTGREETQYFGPGTRLLVL.

The V gene is TRBV28, the J gene TRBJ1-2; maybe TRBD1 (5 bases). The V gene's germline CDR1 is MDHEN and CDR2 SYDVKM. The CDR3 spans 14 residues. Trimming pared 1 base from V and 4 bases from J, leaving 10 bases between. The chain's CDR3 is CASSLLVGVYGYTF. CDR3 bases: TGTGCCAGCAGTTTATTGGTGGGGGTCTATGGCTACACCTTC.

The V call is TRBV5-1, the J call TRBJ1-2; TRBD1 matches 9 bases. The CDR3 has 14 residues. Germline V gene data show CDR1 as SGHRS and CDR2 as YFSETQ. With 3 bases clipped from V and 7 bases from J, the junction kept 7 bases outside the gene matches. This chain's CDR3 is CASSSGMGQGGYTF. The CDR3, as DNA: TGCGCCAGCAGCTCTGGGATGGGACAGGGTGGCTACACCTTC.

The J gene is TRBJ2-7, the V gene TRBV21-1; TRBD1, the table's D call, was not compared with the DNA. TRBV21-1 is a pseudogene segment. The CDR3 has 15 amino acids. CDR3 sequence: CASSTRDREPDEQYV. The CDR3 DNA is TGTGCCAGCAGCACCCGGGACAGGGAGCCGGACGAGCAGTACGTC.

This clone was seen a single time. The CDR3: CASSEQAQLSQHF. In nucleotides, the CDR3 is TGCGCCAGCAGTGAACAGGCTCAGTTGTCCCAGCATTTT. V and J are TRBV10-2 and TRBJ1-5; D is possibly TRBD1 (5 bases). Germline values: CDR1 WSHSY, CDR2 SAAADI. With 3 bases removed from V and 11 bases from J, the gap between germline ends came to 14 bases. This CDR3 has 13 residues.

The chain couples TRBV7-2 to TRBJ2-2; the D gene is possibly TRBD1 (5 bases). The CDR3 is 15 residues long. Germline CDR1 and CDR2: SGHTA and FQGNSA. The ends were cut back, 0 bases at V and 6 bases at J, with 11 bases in the middle. CDR3 bases: TGTGCCAGCAGCTTAGCTGGGGCGGAATCCGGGGAGCTGTTTTTT. The encoded protein is CASSLAGAESGELFF.

This clone was counted once. This chain joins TRBV28 and TRBJ2-1; no clear D. The CDR3 runs to 12 residues. The V end lost 1 base, the J end lost 4 bases, and 2 bases lay between the germline ends. Germline-derived CDR1 and CDR2 are MDHEN and SYDVKM. CDR3 nucleotide sequence: TGTGCCAGCAGTTTATCATACAATGAGCAGTTCTTC. This gives the protein CASSLSYNEQFF. The full variable domain, its missing parts supplied by reference TRBV28 and TRBJ2-1, is DVKVTQSSRYLVKRTGEKVFLECVQDMDHENMFWYRQDPGLGLRLIYFSYDVKMKEKGDIPEGYSVSREKKERFSLILESASTNQTSMYLCASSLSYNEQFFGPGTRLTVL.

The rearrangement joins TRBV6-6 to TRBJ2-7, with 8 positions matching TRBD1. This CDR3 is 16 amino acids long. V trimming: 6 bases; J trimming: 0 bases; junction bases outside the gene matches: 10. Germline CDR1 reads MNHNY; CDR2 reads SVGAGI (reference sequence). The CDR3 DNA sequence: TGTGCCAGCAGACTCAGGGGGCCATCGTACTCCTACGAGCAGTACGTC. Its protein is CASRLRGPSYSYEQYV.

DNA of the CDR3: TGCGCCAGCAGCCAGGGACTAGGGGAAGAGACCCAGTACTTC. This sequence encodes CASSQGLGEETQYF. The chain couples TRBV4-1 to TRBJ2-5; TRBD2 matches 8 bases. Germline-derived CDR1 and CDR2 are MGHRA and YSYEKL. V shed 3 bases and J 3 bases; nucleotides not matched to a gene: 3. The CDR3 consists of 14 residues.

CDR3 in DNA: TGTGCCAGCTCACCTGGGACAGGGCAAGAGACCCAGTACTTC. It specifies CASSPGTGQETQYF. V usage is TRBV18 and J usage is TRBJ2-5; the match to TRBD1 covers 9 bases. Trimming cost V 3 bases and J 2 bases; bases outside gene matches: 1. Germline CDR1 is KGHSH and CDR2 is LQKENI. This CDR3 has 14 amino acids. The variable domain in full, with the rest retrieved from reference TRBV18 and TRBJ2-5, is NAGVMQNPRHLVRRRGQEARLRCSPMKGHSHVYWYRQLPEEGLKFMVYLQKENIIDESGMPKERFSAEFPKEGPSILRIQQVVRGDSAAYFCASSPGTGQETQYFGPGTRLLVL.

This clone showed up just a few times. This sequence joins TRBV12-3 or TRBV12-4 and TRBJ1-5; no clear D gene. Trimming removed 0 bases at V and 3 bases at J, with 0 bases between. The CDR3 consists of 12 residues. CDR3 region: CASSLANQPQHF. The CDR3 DNA follows: TGTGCCAGCAGTTTAGCCAATCAGCCCCAGCATTTT.

The chain couples TRBV4-1 to TRBJ2-3, with 10 bases aligning to TRBD2. The trim removed 1 base at V and 0 bases at J, leaving 10 bases unmatched. There are 19 residues in the CDR3. Germline-derived CDR1 and CDR2 are MGHRA and YSYEKL. The CDR3 region is CASSQAFLAGATSTDTQYF. CDR3 DNA sequence: TGCGCCAGCAGCCAAGCGTTTCTAGCGGGGGCCACTAGCACAGATACGCAGTATTTT.

This clone came up once. This chain uses TRBV5-6 with TRBJ1-5, with 10 bases identical to TRBD1. Per the germline V gene, CDR1 is SGHDT and CDR2 is YYEEEE. V was clipped by 3 bases and J by 6 bases; unmatched bases: 9. CDR3 length equals 16 residues. As DNA, the CDR3 is TGTGCCAGCAGCTCAAGGGACAGGGGACTGACTCAGCCCCAGCATTTT. As protein: CASSSRDRGLTQPQHF.

Written as DNA, the CDR3 is TGCGCCAGCAGCCAAGTTTTCATGACAGCCCTCTCGAACACTGAAGCTTTCTTT. This encodes CASSQVFMTALSNTEAFF. This chain links TRBV4-1 with TRBJ1-1, with D perhaps matching TRBD1 (5 bases). Trimming removed 1 base at V and 1 base at J, with 19 bases between. Per the germline V gene, CDR1 is MGHRA and CDR2 is YSYEKL. The CDR3 loop spans 18 amino acids.

The gene calls are TRBV10-2 and TRBJ2-1, with D perhaps TRBD2 (5 bases). The V gene's germline CDR1 is WSHSY and CDR2 SAAADI. This CDR3 is built from 15 residues. Trimming pared 3 bases from V and 4 bases from J, leaving 13 bases between. This chain's CDR3 is CASSDLGLEYNEQFF. The CDR3 DNA reads as TGCGCCAGCAGTGACCTCGGACTCGAGTACAATGAGCAGTTCTTC.

The V gene is TRBV7-2, the J gene TRBJ1-1; 9 bases align to TRBD1. Germline CDR1 is SGHTA and CDR2 is FQGNSA. With 2 bases clipped from V and 0 bases from J, the junction kept 7 bases outside the gene matches. CDR3 length: 17 residues. In DNA form, the CDR3 reads TGTGCCAGCAGCTTACCGGACAGGGGAGTTTTGAACACTGAAGCTTTCTTT. It translates to CASSLPDRGVLNTEAFF.